This T cell receptor beta chain appears in the sequencing data of a study of coeliac disease. V was clipped by 4 bases and J by 4 bases, with 13 bases between them. Germline lookup yields CDR1 SQVTM and CDR2 ANQGSEA. This CDR3 comprises 13 residues. Only in-frame clones appear in the TCRdb table, and some are missing; sequencing was by immunoSEQ multiplex PCR. The sample records roughly 6,800 clones, approximately 78% being singletons. The sample comprised lamina propria lymphocytes from the gut. The chain carries TRBV29-1 and TRBJ2-5; no definite D call. This TCR was recovered from a man aged 25 to 40 with celiac disease. The CDR3 region is CSVGSQMGETQYF. CDR3 DNA: TGCAGCGTTGGTTCACAGATGGGAGAGACCCAGTACTTC.